This entry lists 17 T cell receptor beta chains sequenced from one sample in a study of T cells in Graves' hyperthyroidism and ophthalmopathy. Amplified TCR beta CDR3 regions came from RNA transcripts. When the TCR CDR3 underwent first-round RT-PCR, the HTBI primer set was used. TCRdb reprocessed the multiplex PCR reads via MiXCR and lists one record per CDR3 protein. There are 300,000 to 350,000 distinct CDR3 sequences in the sample; 21% occur only once, and around half lies in the top ten. Input material: blood. The source of these receptors is a woman aged 45-65 years with Graves' hyperthyroidism.

This clonotype was seen repeatedly, ten times or more. The V and J genes are TRBV30 and TRBJ1-2; D unresolved. Germline CDR1 reads GTSNPN; CDR2 reads SVGIG (reference sequence). This CDR3 has 16 amino acids. V shed 1 base and J shed 2 bases, with 17 bases lying between them. The CDR3 protein is CAWSAAPVLRNYGYTF. CDR3 coding DNA: TGTGCCTGGAGTGCGGCCCCCGTTCTCAGGAACTATGGCTACACCTTC.

This clonotype was recorded many times. The J gene is TRBJ2-3, the V gene TRBV12-3 or TRBV12-4, with 9 bases lining up with TRBD2. V was pared by 6 bases and J by 4 bases, with 11 bases of the junction left unmatched. The CDR3 totals 16 residues. The CDR3 here is CASSPKGAGGSDTQYF. For the CDR3, the DNA is TGTGCCAGCAGCCCAAAGGGGGCGGGAGGGTCAGATACGCAGTATTTT.

This chain uses TRBV7-2 with TRBJ2-1; 8 nucleotides line up with TRBD2. With V trimmed by 4 bases and J by 0 bases, 5 bases remained unmatched. Per germline, CDR1 SGHTA and CDR2 FQGNSA. This CDR3 comprises 16 residues. This CDR3 reads CASSSKRGSSYNEQFF. CDR3 sequence (DNA): TGTGCCAGCAGCTCCAAGCGGGGGAGCTCCTACAATGAGCAGTTCTTC.

This clonotype was recorded at least ten times. The chain is built from TRBV11-3 and TRBJ1-2; a weak D match, TRBD1 (5 bases). This CDR3 has 13 amino acids. The germline gives CDR1 SGHNT, CDR2 YENEEA. The V and J ends lost 5 bases and 3 bases respectively, with 10 bases between them. CDR3 coding DNA: TGTGCCAGCAGCCAGGACAAGTACTATGGCTACACCTTC. This translates into CASSQDKYYGYTF.

This clonotype was picked up a small number of times. J is TRBJ1-1 and V is TRBV7-9, with D maybe TRBD1 (6 bases). This CDR3 is built from 14 residues. Trimming stripped 3 bases from V and 5 bases from J, with 13 bases between. CDR1 and CDR2 (germline): SEHNR, FQNEAQ (reference sequence). The DNA of the CDR3 is TGTGCCAGCAGCTTTTTACAGGGTCAGACTGAAGCTTTCTTT. The encoded protein is CASSFLQGQTEAFF.

The chain recombines TRBV13 with TRBJ2-6; 12 nucleotides align to TRBD1. V dropped 4 bases and J dropped 4; count of bases not matched to a gene: 5. Germline V CDR1 and CDR2: PRHDT, FYEKMQ (reference sequence). The CDR3 has 17 amino acids. As DNA, the CDR3 is TGTGCCAGCAGCTCGGGACAGGGGGCTTTGGGGGCCAACGTCCTGACTTTC. It translates to CASSSGQGALGANVLTF.

J is TRBJ2-7 and V is TRBV10-3; 10 bases map to TRBD2. This CDR3 spans 13 amino acids. Trimming cost V 6 bases and J 6 bases; bases outside gene matches: 5. Germline V gene lookup returns CDR1 ENHRY and CDR2 SYGVKD. The CDR3 nucleotides are TGTGCCATCAGGGAGCGGGAGGGCGGCGAGCAGTACTTC. This gives the protein CAIREREGGEQYF.

This clonotype was counted at least ten times. This chain connects TRBV7-2 to TRBJ2-1; 11 bases are shared with TRBD2. From germline, CDR1 is SGHTA and CDR2 FQGNSA. V dropped 1 base and J dropped 5; count of bases not matched to a gene: 4. The length of the CDR3 is 16 residues. The CDR3 sequence is CASSLVGTSGHNEQFF. The CDR3 nucleotides read TGTGCCAGCAGCTTAGTGGGGACTAGCGGACACAATGAGCAGTTCTTC.

This clonotype showed up many times. The genes are TRBV20-1 and TRBJ2-2; D uncertain. Trimming stripped 6 bases from V and 1 base from J, with 12 bases between. Germline-derived CDR1 and CDR2 are DFQATT and SNEGSKA (reference sequence). This CDR3 has 14 amino acids. The DNA of the CDR3 is TGCAGTGCGGACCGGGCCTTGAACACCGGGGAGCTGTTTTTT. This gives the protein CSADRALNTGELFF.

The rearrangement links TRBV4-1 to TRBJ2-3; tentatively, D is TRBD1 (5 bases). Trimming left V 3 bases short and J 2 bases short, with 15 bases between. The CDR3 sequence is 16 residues long. Germline V gives CDR1 MGHRA, CDR2 YSYEKL. Here the CDR3 DNA reads TGCGCCAGCAGCCAGGGGCCCTTGGACGCCACAGATACGCAGTATTTT. It codes for CASSQGPLDATDTQYF.

This clonotype was picked up a small number of times. A much larger clone differs by one base, so this may be a read error. The CDR3: CANSQGNYEQYF. DNA of the CDR3: TGTGCCAACAGCCAAGGGAACTACGAGCAGTACTTC. The rearrangement uses TRBV3-1 and TRBJ2-7; D is unresolved. The CDR3 is 12 amino acids. The germline V gene has CDR1 LGHDT and CDR2 YNNKEL (reference sequence).

There are many counts of this clonotype. V and J are TRBV11-2 and TRBJ1-1; D ambiguous. V lost 1 base, J lost 1 base, and 7 bases lay in between. The germline CDR1 and CDR2 sequences are SGHAT and FQNNGV. CDR3 size: 14 residues. CDR3 in amino acids: CASSLVAGNTEAFF. As DNA, the CDR3 is TGTGCCAGCAGCTTAGTGGCAGGGAACACTGAAGCTTTCTTT.

This clonotype occurred many times. The chain is built from TRBV5-1 and TRBJ2-3; D unclear. The CDR3 spans 15 residues. Trimming cost V 3 bases and J 0 bases, with 11 bases left between them. Per the germline V gene, CDR1 is SGHRS and CDR2 is YFSETQ. The CDR3 sequence is CASSSDGTSTDTQYF. CDR3 nucleotides: TGCGCCAGCAGCTCGGACGGCACTAGCACAGATACGCAGTATTTT.

The chain uses TRBV7-2 and TRBJ1-1; D is perhaps TRBD1 (6 bases). Per germline, CDR1 SGHTA and CDR2 FQGNSA. The CDR3 contains 13 residues. Trimming removed 5 bases from V and 9 bases from J, with 16 bases in between. This chain's CDR3 is CASSPLRDTQAFF. The CDR3 coding sequence is TGTGCCAGCAGCCCCCTAAGGGACACCCAAGCTTTCTTT.

This clonotype has at least ten counts. The gene calls are TRBV2 and TRBJ2-5, with D unresolved. V lost 4 bases, J lost 5 bases, and 17 bases lay in between. The CDR3 consists of 15 residues. CDR1 is SNHLY and CDR2 is FYNNEI in the germline V gene. The CDR3 DNA reads as TGTGCCAGCAGTGTTCCAAGGCCCCCATGGGAGACCCAGTACTTC. It codes for CASSVPRPPWETQYF.

This clonotype has at least ten counts. The genes are TRBV11-2 and TRBJ2-3; D is ambiguous. This CDR3 comprises 11 residues. CDR1 and CDR2 from the germline V gene are SGHAT and FQNNGV. Trimming cost V 5 bases and J 8 bases, with 8 bases left between them. CDR3 sequence: CASSPKATQYF. DNA for the CDR3: TGTGCCAGCAGCCCCAAGGCTACGCAGTATTTT.

The chain carries TRBV28 and TRBJ1-2, with 7 bases fitting TRBD1. Trimming removed 6 bases from V and 8 bases from J; junction bases left unmatched: 12. CDR3 size: 14 residues. Germline V CDR1 and CDR2: MDHEN, SYDVKM. The CDR3 protein is CASRAATGADGYTF. For the CDR3, the DNA is TGTGCCAGCAGGGCCGCAACAGGGGCCGACGGCTACACCTTC.